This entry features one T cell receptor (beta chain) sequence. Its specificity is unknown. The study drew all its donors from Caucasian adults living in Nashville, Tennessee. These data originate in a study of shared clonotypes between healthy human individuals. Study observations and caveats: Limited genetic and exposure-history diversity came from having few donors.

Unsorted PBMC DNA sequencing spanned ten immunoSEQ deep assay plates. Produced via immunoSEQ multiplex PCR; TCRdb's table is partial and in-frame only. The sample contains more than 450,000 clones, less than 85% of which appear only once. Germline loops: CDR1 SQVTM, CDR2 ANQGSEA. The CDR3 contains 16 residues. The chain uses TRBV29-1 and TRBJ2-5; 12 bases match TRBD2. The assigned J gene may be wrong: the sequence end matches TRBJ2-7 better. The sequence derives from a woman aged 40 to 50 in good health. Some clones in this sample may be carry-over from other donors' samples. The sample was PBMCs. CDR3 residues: CSVEGLAGAFSYEQYF. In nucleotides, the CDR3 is TGCAGCGTTGAAGGACTAGCGGGGGCATTTTCCTACGAGCAGTACTTC.